A single sample is the source of the 6 T cell receptor beta chains below, sequenced in a study of blood T cell repertoires in COVID-19. Repertoires were generated with immunoSEQ multiplex PCR, while TCRdb's copy carries only in-frame clones and drops some. The sample carries around 110,000 clones, about 89% recorded once. Sequenced material: peripheral blood. These receptors all come from a middle-aged man with active or convalescent COVID-19.

This sequence joins TRBV29-1 and TRBJ2-1; tentatively, D is TRBD2 (5 bases). The CDR3 is made up of 11 amino acids. The germline V gene has CDR1 SQVTM and CDR2 ANQGSEA. V was cut by 4 bases and J by 8 bases, with 9 bases left in between. This chain's CDR3 is CSVGLADEQFF. The DNA of the CDR3 is TGCAGCGTTGGGCTAGCAGATGAGCAGTTCTTC.

V and J are TRBV18 and TRBJ1-1; D gene uncertain. Germline CDR1 KGHSH, CDR2 LQKENI. The CDR3 has 12 amino acids. V lost 5 bases and J lost 0, with 4 bases in between. CDR3 sequence: CASSTVNTEAFF. As DNA, the CDR3 is TGTGCCAGCTCAACGGTGAACACTGAAGCTTTCTTT. The variable domain in full, completed from reference TRBV18 and TRBJ1-1, reads NAGVMQNPRHLVRRRGQEARLRCSPMKGHSHVYWYRQLPEEGLKFMVYLQKENIIDESGMPKERFSAEFPKEGPSILRIQQVVRGDSAAYFCASSTVNTEAFFGQGTRLTVV.

The chain employs TRBV20-1 and TRBJ1-3; D not certain. Germline CDR1 reads DFQATT; CDR2 reads SNEGSKA (reference sequence). V lost 3 bases to trimming and J lost 1 base, with 7 bases between them. CDR3 length: 13 residues. CDR3 amino acids: CSASSGSGNTIYF. The CDR3 bases are TGCAGTGCTAGTTCCGGTTCTGGAAACACCATATATTTT.

This chain connects TRBV6-2 or TRBV6-3 to TRBJ2-3; D not resolved. With 6 bases removed from V and 5 bases from J, the gap between germline ends came to 15 bases. This CDR3 comprises 14 residues. The germline V gene encodes CDR1 MNHEY and CDR2 SVGEGT. This CDR3 reads CASSRPASLDTQYF. The DNA of the CDR3 is TGTGCCAGCAGCCGTCCTGCGAGTCTAGATACGCAGTATTTT.

In nucleotides, the CDR3 is TGTGCCAGCACCTCGACAGACAGCTCCTACGAGCAGTACTTC. Protein product: CASTSTDSSYEQYF. The V and J genes are TRBV27 and TRBJ2-7; D may be TRBD1 (5 bases). CDR1 and CDR2 (germline): MNHEY, SMNVEV (reference sequence). The CDR3 has 14 amino acids. Trimming took 7 bases from V and 0 from J, leaving 13 bases between them.

This clone has a handful of counts. The V and J genes are TRBV18 and TRBJ2-7; D is possibly TRBD1 (5 bases). CDR3 length: 14 residues. Trimming pared 5 bases from V and 2 bases from J, leaving 13 bases between. The V gene's germline CDR1 is KGHSH and CDR2 LQKENI. The CDR3 loop is CASSITQETYEQYF. The DNA for the CDR3 is TGTGCCAGCTCAATCACACAGGAGACCTACGAGCAGTACTTC.